The T cell receptor beta chain under discussion was sequenced for a study of naive and memory T cell subsets. Overall study findings and caveats: Naive and memory repertoire findings lacked a ground truth for validation. A few larger clonotypes appeared in naive repertoires, especially CD8, possibly memory cells re-expressing CD45RA. Over 90% of naive TCR sequences appeared only once after error correction, unlike memory subsets.

V was trimmed by 6 bases and J by 4 bases, leaving 9 bases between them. The CDR3 totals 13 residues. The V gene's germline CDR1 is MGHDK and CDR2 SYGVNS. Both TRBC1 and TRBC2 were covered by a beta constant-region primer of two equimolar oligonucleotides. Nested alpha and beta constant-region primers with the SP2 primer drove four PCR rounds on ligated cDNA. A 12-nucleotide UMI and the SP2 primer were added to the cDNA 3' end by oligonucleotide ligation. Using its own MiXCR run on the UMI-ligation and nested PCR reads, TCRdb lists one record per CDR3 protein. The sample lists 150,000 or so distinct CDR3 sequences; roughly 20% were seen once. Sequential positive selection took CD4 T cells first, then CD8 T cells. Worth noting for this clonotype: Its target is unknown.

The receptor's source is a human donor in good health. The sample comprised naive CD4+ T cells from blood. The chain has TRBV25-1 and TRBJ1-4; D gene uncertain. Written as DNA, the CDR3 is TGTGCCAGCAGGACGGTCAATAATGAAAAACTGTTTTTT. Translation gives CASRTVNNEKLFF.